The clone carrying this TCR beta chain was counted only a few times. PCR was performed a second time for about 7 to 11 cycles using a sample-barcoded 5' primer and a J-beta primer mix. Every sample produced at least 2.5 million CDR3-containing paired-end reads. From the 5' RACE reads, TCRdb called clonotypes with MiXCR, one entry per CDR3 protein. The data hold 1.5 million to 2 million distinct CDR3 sequences, with about 32% observed a single time. The sample comes from a study of blood T cells in healthy people across ages. The length of the CDR3 is 12 residues. Germline V lookup: CDR1 MNHEY, CDR2 SMNVEV (reference sequence). V shed 5 bases and J shed 14 bases, with 17 bases lying between them.

The specimen was blood. The source of this sequence is a woman aged 25 to 39 in good health. The gene calls are TRBV27 and TRBJ2-3; possible D gene TRBD2, 6 bases. The CDR3 DNA sequence: TGTGCCAGCAGTATGACTAGTCTCGTATGGTATTTT. This encodes CASSMTSLVWYF.